These 22 T cell receptor beta chains share one sample of origin, sequenced in a study of Ad26.COV2.S vaccination and SARS-CoV-2 variants. Specified treatment: roughly 18 received Ad26.COV2.S at low or high dose, single or two shots; 5 received placebo; per-sample allocation not given. Vaccine and placebo recipients were sampled on day 63 after the first injection. Generated by immunoSEQ multiplex PCR, the TCRdb table keeps only in-frame clones and is missing some. The sample carries more than 300,000 clones, 85% to 90% recorded once. The sequencing here drew on peripheral blood, taken in a trial of Ad26.COV2.S vaccine versus placebo. These receptors were collected from a person aged 18-60 years who received the Ad26.COV2.S COVID-19 vaccine or a placebo.

The rearrangement uses TRBV7-9 and TRBJ2-5; 8 bases line up with TRBD1. The J segment lost 4 bases and the V segment lost 3 bases, leaving 10 bases of the junction unmatched. This CDR3 comprises 16 residues. Germline V gives CDR1 SEHNR, CDR2 FQNEAQ (reference sequence). In DNA, the CDR3 is TGTGCCAGCAGCTTCTCCTCTGCAGGGGGCGGAGAGACCCAGTACTTC. Its translation is CASSFSSAGGGETQYF.

This clone was counted once. The chain uses TRBV18 and TRBJ2-2, with a weak D call TRBD1 (6 bases). The CDR3 length is 16 residues. V gave up 2 bases and J gave up 4 bases, with 14 bases separating them. Germline loops: CDR1 KGHSH, CDR2 LQKENI. CDR3 residues: CASSPDMAGATGELFF. The CDR3 coding sequence is TGTGCCAGCTCACCAGATATGGCAGGGGCCACCGGGGAGCTGTTTTTT.

The chain joins TRBV6-5 to TRBJ2-7, with a possible D match to TRBD2 (6 bases). The CDR3 has 14 residues. CDR1 MNHEY and CDR2 SVGAGI come from the germline V gene. The V end was cut by 5 bases, the J end by 2 bases, with 13 bases between. The CDR3 reads CASSPPGLPYEQYF. DNA of the CDR3: TGTGCCAGCAGTCCGCCGGGACTGCCCTACGAGCAGTACTTC.

The chain employs TRBV7-2 and TRBJ2-7; 9 positions agree with TRBD1. Trimming removed 5 bases from V and 7 bases from J; junction bases left unmatched: 9. This CDR3 is built from 14 residues. Looked up from germline, CDR1 is SGHTA and CDR2 is FQGNSA. This chain's CDR3 is CASSHPGQGWEQYF. For the CDR3, the DNA is TGTGCCAGCAGCCACCCGGGACAGGGTTGGGAGCAGTACTTC.

CDR3 protein: CASSRTFEQYF. The CDR3 DNA reads TGTGCCAGCAGCCGGACTTTCGAGCAGTACTTC. The chain uses TRBV21-1 and TRBJ2-7; TRBD2 is taken as the D call from the table, unchecked against the DNA. TRBV21-1 counts as a pseudogene. CDR3 length equals 11 residues.

This sequence joins TRBV11-2 and TRBJ2-3; 9 bases are a match to TRBD2. Germline-derived CDR1 and CDR2 are SGHAT and FQNNGV. The CDR3 has 17 residues. V was pared by 5 bases and J by 0 bases, with 9 bases of the junction left unmatched. The CDR3 protein is CASSLVAGAISTDTQYF. CDR3 coding DNA: TGTGCCAGCAGCCTTGTAGCGGGGGCGATTAGCACAGATACGCAGTATTTT. The variable domain in full, with the rest retrieved from reference TRBV11-2 and TRBJ2-3, is EAGVAQSPRYKIIEKRQSVAFWCNPISGHATLYWYQQILGQGPKLLIQFQNNGVVDDSQLPKDRFSAERLKGVDSTLKIQPAKLEDSAVYLCASSLVAGAISTDTQYFGPGTRLTVL.

V usage is TRBV29-1 and J usage is TRBJ1-1, with no clear D. Trimming took off 6 bases at V and 1 base at J, with 12 bases between the two ends. The CDR3 has 13 residues. CDR1 is SQVTM and CDR2 is ANQGSEA in the germline V gene. Written as DNA, the CDR3 is TGCAGCGTAACTCACGGGCCGAACACTGAAGCTTTCTTT. It translates to CSVTHGPNTEAFF.

This chain connects TRBV29-1 to TRBJ1-1; unclear D gene. Germline V gene lookup returns CDR1 SQVTM and CDR2 ANQGSEA. Trimming shortened V by 2 bases and J by 1 base, and 14 bases separated the two germline ends. The CDR3 is made up of 15 amino acids. The CDR3 nucleotides read TGCAGCGTTGAAACCCTGAGAGTAAAGAACACTGAAGCTTTCTTT. Its translation: CSVETLRVKNTEAFF.

The chain recombines TRBV11-3 with TRBJ1-1; perhaps TRBD1 as D (5 bases). There are 13 residues in the CDR3. Germline CDR1 and CDR2: SGHNT and YENEEA. V lost 1 base, J lost 4 bases, and 7 bases lay in between. The CDR3 nucleotides are TGTGCCAGCAGCTTAGCGGGGGGCACTGAAGCTTTCTTT. It is translated as CASSLAGGTEAFF.

This clone was counted only a few times. V gene TRBV11-2 combines with J gene TRBJ2-3; 7 positions agree with TRBD1. V shed 5 bases, J shed 6 bases, and the junction held 5 bases outside the gene matches. This CDR3 is 13 amino acids long. Germline CDR1 reads SGHAT; CDR2 reads FQNNGV. CDR3 in DNA: TGTGCCAGCAGCCTTGACAGGGATGATACGCAGTATTTT. Protein product: CASSLDRDDTQYF.

The chain joins TRBV28 to TRBJ2-1; possible D gene TRBD1, 6 bases. V dropped 8 bases and J dropped 0 bases, with 14 bases sitting between them. Germline-derived CDR1 and CDR2 are MDHEN and SYDVKM. This CDR3 is 15 amino acids long. CDR3 sequence reads: CASYPGTFSYNEQFF. CDR3 in DNA: TGTGCCAGCTACCCCGGGACATTCTCCTACAATGAGCAGTTCTTC.

The sample holds one count of this clone. DNA of the CDR3: TGTGCCTGGAGTGGAGGGGGCTTTAGCAATCAGCCCCAGCATTTT. This encodes CAWSGGGFSNQPQHF. V is TRBV30 and J is TRBJ1-5; TRBD1 aligns across 7 bases. Germline V lookup: CDR1 GTSNPN, CDR2 SVGIG (reference sequence). V lost 1 base and J lost 0; bases outside the gene matches: 3. This CDR3 is 15 amino acids long.

The J gene is TRBJ2-2, the V gene TRBV7-2, with D unresolved. Germline assignment: CDR1 SGHTA and CDR2 FQGNSA. The germline V and J ends were trimmed by 5 bases and 5 bases, with 6 bases remaining between them. CDR3 length: 12 residues. The CDR3 spells CASSPFTGELFF. In nucleotides, the CDR3 is TGTGCCAGCAGCCCCTTTACCGGGGAGCTGTTTTTT.

The chain joins TRBV7-2 to TRBJ1-6, with D possibly TRBD1 on 6 matching bases. V was clipped by 2 bases and J by 7 bases, with 15 bases between them. Germline V lookup: CDR1 SGHTA, CDR2 FQGNSA. The CDR3 covers 16 residues. CDR3 sequence reads: CASSLSVQGRNSPLHF. CDR3 DNA sequence: TGTGCCAGCAGCTTAAGTGTGCAGGGGAGGAATTCACCCCTCCACTTT.

The V and J genes are TRBV4-3 and TRBJ2-2; weak D call: TRBD1 (5 bases). The CDR3 sequence is 15 residues long. Trimming took 2 bases from V and 4 from J, leaving 11 bases between them. Germline CDR1 and CDR2: LGHNA and YSLEER. The CDR3 here is CASSQYRTFTGELFF. The CDR3 DNA reads as TGCGCCAGCAGCCAATACCGGACATTCACCGGGGAGCTGTTTTTT.

CDR3 amino acids: CASSLVGSGGAYEQYF. DNA of the CDR3: TGTGCCAGCAGCTTAGTGGGTAGCGGGGGGGCCTACGAGCAGTACTTC. This chain joins TRBV7-8 and TRBJ2-7; TRBD2 matches at 11 bases. Losses at the gene ends were 1 base for V and 2 bases for J; bases not matched to a gene: 4. Per germline, CDR1 SGHVS and CDR2 FQNEAQ. CDR3 length equals 16 residues.

This rearrangement joins TRBV4-1 to TRBJ1-1; perhaps TRBD1 as D (5 bases). The CDR3 runs 13 residues. Trimming stripped 1 base from V and 11 bases from J, with 14 bases between. Per the germline V gene, CDR1 is MGHRA and CDR2 is YSYEKL. DNA of the CDR3: TGCGCCAGCAGCCAAGTCAGTGGGTGGGGGGCTTTCTTT. It yields the protein CASSQVSGWGAFF.

The chain has TRBV9 and TRBJ2-6; 7 bases agree with TRBD2. Germline CDR1 and CDR2: SGDLS and YYNGEE. V was clipped by 3 bases and J by 1 base; unmatched bases: 25. This CDR3 contains 23 residues. The CDR3 protein is CASSAPVPESAGVPHSGANVLTF. The CDR3 nucleotides read TGTGCCAGCAGCGCCCCCGTTCCAGAGTCGGCGGGGGTCCCCCATTCTGGGGCCAACGTCCTGACTTTC.

V and J are TRBV3-1 (or the pseudogene TRBV3-2) and TRBJ1-5; D perhaps matches TRBD1 (5 bases). CDR1 is LGHDT, CDR2 YNNKEL, per germline (reference sequence). CDR3 length equals 14 residues. Trimming cost V 3 bases and J 2 bases, with 8 bases left between them. CDR3 sequence: CASSQGRRNQPQHF. CDR3 sequence (DNA): TGTGCCAGCAGCCAGGGACGTCGCAATCAGCCCCAGCATTTT.

This sequence joins TRBV7-8 and TRBJ1-4; TRBD1 agrees at 7 bases. The CDR3 has 15 residues. Germline lookup yields CDR1 SGHVS and CDR2 FQNEAQ. After removal of 4 bases from V and 7 bases from J, the junction contained 9 bases not matched to a gene. CDR3 sequence reads: CASSSMTGRSEKLFF. The CDR3, as DNA: TGTGCCAGCAGCTCGATGACAGGGCGAAGTGAAAAACTGTTTTTT. The whole variable domain, remainder taken from reference TRBV7-8 and TRBJ1-4, is GAGVSQSPRYKVAKRGQDVALRCDPISGHVSLFWYQQALGQGPEFLTYFQNEAQLDKSGLPSDRFFAERPEGSVSTLKIQRTQQEDSAVYLCASSSMTGRSEKLFFGSGTQLSVL.

This clone was observed many times. The chain uses TRBV5-4 and TRBJ1-2; 9 bases fit TRBD1. CDR1 and CDR2 (germline): SGHNT, YYREEE (reference sequence). The J segment lost 2 bases and the V segment lost 4 bases, leaving 9 bases of the junction unmatched. This CDR3 is built from 16 residues. In nucleotides, the CDR3 is TGTGCCAGCAGCAGCTTGTGGGACAGGGAGAACTATGGCTACACCTTC. Amino acids: CASSSLWDRENYGYTF. Full variable domain (rest looked up from reference TRBV5-4 and TRBJ1-2): ETGVTQSPTHLIKTRGQQVTLRCSSQSGHNTVSWYQQALGQGPQFIFQYYREEENGRGNFPPRFSGLQFPNYSSELNVNALELDDSALYLCASSSLWDRENYGYTFGSGTRLTVV.

V usage is TRBV5-6 and J usage is TRBJ1-1; 9 bases fit TRBD1. Germline V gives CDR1 SGHDT, CDR2 YYEEEE. The CDR3 covers 15 residues. Trimming at V came to 3 bases and at J to 3 bases, leaving 6 bases not matched to a gene. CDR3 sequence: CASSSGQGRDTEAFF. The CDR3 bases are TGTGCCAGCAGCTCTGGACAGGGGAGGGACACTGAAGCTTTCTTT.